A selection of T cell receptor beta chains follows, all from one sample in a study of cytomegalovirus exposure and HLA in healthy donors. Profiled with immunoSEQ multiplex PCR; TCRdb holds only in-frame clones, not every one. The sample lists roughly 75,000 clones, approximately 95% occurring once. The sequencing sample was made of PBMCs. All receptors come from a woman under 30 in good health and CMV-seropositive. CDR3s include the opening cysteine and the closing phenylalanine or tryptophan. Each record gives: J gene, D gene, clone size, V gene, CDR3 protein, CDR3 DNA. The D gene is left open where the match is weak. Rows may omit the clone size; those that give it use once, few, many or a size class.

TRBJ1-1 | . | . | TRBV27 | CASSRGNTEAFF | TGTGCCAGCAGTCGGGGGAACACTGAAGCTTTCTTT
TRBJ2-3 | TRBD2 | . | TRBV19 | CASSIGRGMQYF | TGTGCCAGTAGTATAGGGCGGGGGATGCAGTATTTT
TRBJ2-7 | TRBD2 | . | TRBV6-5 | CASSSARGGGPYEQYF | TGTGCCAGCAGTTCCGCGCGGGGGGGTGGCCCCTACGAGCAGTACTTC
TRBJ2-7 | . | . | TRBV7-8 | CASSLSFTYEQYF | TGTGCCAGCAGCCTCAGTTTTACCTACGAGCAGTACTTC
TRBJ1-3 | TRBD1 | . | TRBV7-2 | CASSAGTGGISGNTIYF | TGTGCCAGCAGCGCCGGGACAGGGGGCATCTCTGGAAACACCATATATTTT
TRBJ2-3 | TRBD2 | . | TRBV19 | CASTPLAGERTDTQYF | TGTGCCAGTACCCCACTAGCGGGGGAGCGCACAGATACGCAGTATTTT
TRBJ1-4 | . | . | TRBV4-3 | CASSQVRNEKLFF | TGCGCCAGCAGCCAAGTTCGGAATGAAAAACTGTTTTTT
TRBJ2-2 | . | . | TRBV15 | CATSRGNGVDTGELFF | TGTGCCACCAGCAGAGGGAACGGGGTCGACACCGGGGAGCTGTTTTTT
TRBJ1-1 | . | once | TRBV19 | CASSIRDTEAFF | TGTGCCAGTAGTATTCGGGACACTGAAGCTTTCTTT
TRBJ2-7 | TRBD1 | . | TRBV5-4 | CASRGQGVEEQYF | TGTGCCAGCCGGGGACAGGGAGTAGAGGAGCAGTACTTC
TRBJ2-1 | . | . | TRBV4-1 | CASSQDDLISSYNEQFF | TGCGCCAGCAGCCAAGACGACTTGATAAGCTCCTACAATGAGCAGTTCTTC
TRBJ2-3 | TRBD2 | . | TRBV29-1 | CSVSSSGSVADTQYF | TGCAGCGTTTCGAGTAGCGGGAGTGTAGCAGATACGCAGTATTTT
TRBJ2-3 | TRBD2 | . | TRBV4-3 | CASSQDRSGRLTDTQYF | TGCGCCAGCAGCCAAGATAGGAGCGGGAGGTTAACAGATACGCAGTATTTT
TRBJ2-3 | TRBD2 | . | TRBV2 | CASSPGTSTADTQYF | TGTGCCAGCAGTCCCGGGACTAGCACCGCAGATACGCAGTATTTT
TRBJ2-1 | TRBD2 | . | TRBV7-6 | CASSYGTSRYNEQFF | TGTGCCAGCAGCTACGGGACTAGCAGGTACAATGAGCAGTTCTTC
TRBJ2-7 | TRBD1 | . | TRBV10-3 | CAIRRDRGRDEQYF | TGTGCCATCAGGAGGGACAGGGGAAGGGACGAGCAGTACTTC
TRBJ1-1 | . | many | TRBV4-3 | CASSQGLLTEHTGAEAFF | TGCGCCAGCAGCCAAGGATTGTTAACAGAACACACCGGGGCTGAAGCTTTCTTT
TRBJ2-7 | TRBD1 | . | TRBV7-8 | CASRANTGGSYEQYF | TGTGCCAGCAGAGCGAATACAGGGGGCTCCTACGAGCAGTACTTC
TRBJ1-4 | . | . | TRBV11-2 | CASSLSPGVNEKLFF | TGTGCCAGCAGCTTATCTCCCGGGGTTAATGAAAAACTGTTTTTT
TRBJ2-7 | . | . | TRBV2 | CASTLQPLEAYEQYF | TGTGCCAGCACCCTACAGCCCCTGGAAGCCTACGAGCAGTACTTC
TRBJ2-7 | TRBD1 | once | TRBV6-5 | CASSYGTGSSYEQYF | TGTGCCAGCAGTTACGGGACAGGGAGCTCCTACGAGCAGTACTTC
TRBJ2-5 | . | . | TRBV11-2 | CASSPDIGPQETQYF | TGTGCCAGCAGTCCGGACATAGGGCCACAAGAGACCCAGTACTTC
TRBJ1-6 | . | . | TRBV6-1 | CASSEIRGGTGNSPLHF | TGTGCCAGCAGTGAAATCCGGGGAGGGACGGGAAATTCACCCCTCCACTTT
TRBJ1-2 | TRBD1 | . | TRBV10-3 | CAISETGDYGYTF | TGTGCCATCAGTGAGACAGGGGACTATGGCTACACCTTC
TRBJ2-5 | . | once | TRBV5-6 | CASSLVLEETQYF | TGTGCCAGCAGCTTGGTTCTAGAAGAGACCCAGTACTTC
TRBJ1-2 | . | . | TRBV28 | CASSLQQPPYGYTF | TGTGCCAGCAGTTTACAACAACCCCCCTATGGCTACACCTTC
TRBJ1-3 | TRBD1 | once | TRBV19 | CASSPTGTGAGNTIYF | TGTGCCAGTAGTCCAACCGGGACAGGGGCTGGAAACACCATATATTTT
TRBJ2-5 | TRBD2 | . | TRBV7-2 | CASSLDGGASETQYF | TGTGCCAGCAGCTTAGACGGGGGGGCCTCAGAGACCCAGTACTTC
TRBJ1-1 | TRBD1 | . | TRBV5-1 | CASSMTGDLREAFF | TGCGCCAGCAGCATGACAGGGGACCTCCGTGAAGCTTTCTTT
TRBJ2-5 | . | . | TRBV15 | CATSPPRGQETQYF | TGTGCCACCAGCCCCCCCCGGGGTCAAGAGACCCAGTACTTC
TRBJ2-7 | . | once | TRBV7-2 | CASSLTGSSYEQYF | TGTGCCAGCAGCCTGACGGGGAGCTCCTACGAGCAGTACTTC
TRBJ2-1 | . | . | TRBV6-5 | CASSYSAGSYNEQFF | TGTGCCAGCAGTTACTCGGCAGGGTCCTACAATGAGCAGTTCTTC
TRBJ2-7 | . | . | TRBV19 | CASSIAGVRGGEQYF | TGTGCCAGTAGTATAGCAGGGGTAAGAGGCGGCGAGCAGTACTTC